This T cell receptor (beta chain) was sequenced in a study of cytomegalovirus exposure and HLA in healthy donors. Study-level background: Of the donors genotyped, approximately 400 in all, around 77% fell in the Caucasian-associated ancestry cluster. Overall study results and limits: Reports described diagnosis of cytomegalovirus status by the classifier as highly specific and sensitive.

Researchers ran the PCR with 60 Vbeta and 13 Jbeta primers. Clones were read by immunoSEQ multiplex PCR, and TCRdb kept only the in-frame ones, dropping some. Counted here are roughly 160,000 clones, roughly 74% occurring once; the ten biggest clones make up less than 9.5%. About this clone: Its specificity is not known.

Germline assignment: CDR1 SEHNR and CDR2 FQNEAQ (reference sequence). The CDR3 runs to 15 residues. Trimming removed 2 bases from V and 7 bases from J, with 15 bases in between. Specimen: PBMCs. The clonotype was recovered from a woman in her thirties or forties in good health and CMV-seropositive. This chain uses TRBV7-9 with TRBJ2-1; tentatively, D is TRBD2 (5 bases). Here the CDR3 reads CASSLFGPGGNEQFF. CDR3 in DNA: TGTGCCAGCAGCTTATTCGGGCCTGGCGGGAATGAGCAGTTCTTC.